This TCR beta chain was observed in a study of T cells in Graves' hyperthyroidism and ophthalmopathy. No progression to ophthalmopathy during 18 months of follow-up defined stable disease. Uncontrolled infection, other autoimmune disease, pregnancy or lactation led to exclusion. Per germline, CDR1 MDHEN and CDR2 SYDVKM. V lost 6 bases to trimming and J lost 0 bases; unmatched junction nucleotides: 7. The CDR3 totals 17 residues. This clonotype was seen repeatedly, ten times or more. Template material for amplifying TCR beta CDR3 regions consisted of RNA transcripts. The TCR CDR3 first-round RT-PCR relied on the HTBI primer set. TCRdb fed the multiplex PCR reads into MiXCR, producing one record per CDR3 protein. The sample lists fewer than 200,000 distinct CDR3 sequences, 17% occurring once.

Material: blood. This clonotype was sampled from a woman aged 45-65 years with Graves' hyperthyroidism. V gene TRBV28 combines with J gene TRBJ1-5; TRBD1 matches 11 bases. CDR3 bases: TGTGCCAGCAGGCGGGGACAGGGGGTTTATAGCAATCAGCCCCAGCATTTT. Protein sequence: CASRRGQGVYSNQPQHF.